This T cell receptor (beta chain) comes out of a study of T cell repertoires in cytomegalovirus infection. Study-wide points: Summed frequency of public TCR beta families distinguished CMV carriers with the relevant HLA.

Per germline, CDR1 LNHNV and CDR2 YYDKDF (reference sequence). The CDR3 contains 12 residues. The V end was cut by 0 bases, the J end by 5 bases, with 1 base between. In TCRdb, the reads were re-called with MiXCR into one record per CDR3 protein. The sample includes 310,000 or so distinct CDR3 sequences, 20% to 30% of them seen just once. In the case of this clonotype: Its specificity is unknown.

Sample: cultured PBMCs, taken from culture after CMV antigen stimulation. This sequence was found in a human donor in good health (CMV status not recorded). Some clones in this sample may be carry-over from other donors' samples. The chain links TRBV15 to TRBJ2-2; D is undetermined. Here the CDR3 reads CATSRDTGELFF. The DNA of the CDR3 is TGTGCCACCAGCAGAGATACCGGGGAGCTGTTTTTT.